Listed here is a single TCR beta chain. What it binds is not known. The read terminates 3 residues before the CDR3 end, so the remaining end is supplied by the germline J gene. The data originate from a study of T cells in women clearing cervical HPV infection. Study-wide points: It is unknown whether associations predate infection; no effector/memory or HPV-specific sorting.

Here immunoSEQ multiplex PCR was the method, and the copy in TCRdb shows in-frame clones only, minus some. The sample holds about 14,000 clones. Trimming stripped 6 bases from V and 3 bases from J, with 8 bases between. This CDR3 has 13 amino acids. The germline CDR1 and CDR2 sequences are SNHLY and FYNNEI. This rearrangement joins TRBV2 to TRBJ1-4; D remains unclear. The material sequenced was blood buffy coat. The receptor was derived from a woman aged 18 to 75 with a cervical HPV16 infection that either progressed to CIN3+ or cleared (not recorded which). The CDR3: CASSRRANEKLFF. Partial CDR3 DNA: TGTGCCAGCAGCCGTCGGGCTAATGAAAAA. The variable domain in full, completed from reference TRBV2 and TRBJ1-4, reads EPEVTQTPSHQVTQMGQEVILRCVPISNHLYFYWYRQILGQKVEFLVSFYNNEISEKSEIFDDQFSVERPDGSNFTLKIRSTKLEDSAMYFCASSRRANEKLFFGSGTQLSVL.